The 19 T cell receptor beta chains below were found in one sample sequenced in a study of Graves' ophthalmopathy and Graves' hyperthyroidism. Amplification targeted the TCR beta CDR3 regions, with RNA transcripts as the source material. Investigators did first-round RT-PCR with HTBI primers, then second-round multiplex PCR. From the multiplex PCR reads, TCRdb called clonotypes with MiXCR, one entry per CDR3 protein. Of 150,000 to 200,000 distinct CDR3 sequences listed, around two fifths are singletons. The source material was peripheral blood. All receptors derive from a man younger than 40 with Graves' ophthalmopathy.

This clonotype was detected ten times or more. This chain links TRBV6-1 with TRBJ1-1; 8 bases agree with TRBD1. V was clipped by 5 bases and J by 1 base; unmatched bases: 6. The germline V gene has CDR1 MNHNS and CDR2 SASEGT. CDR3 length: 15 amino acids. The CDR3 reads CASSTRTGTNTEAFF. Here the CDR3 DNA reads TGTGCCAGCAGTACCCGGACAGGGACGAACACTGAAGCTTTCTTT.

The chain has TRBV2 and TRBJ2-5, with 10 bases identical to TRBD1. There are 16 residues in the CDR3. Germline assignment: CDR1 SNHLY and CDR2 FYNNEI. The ends lost 4 bases at V and 4 bases at J; junction bases unmatched: 9. The CDR3 nucleotides read TGTGCCAGCAGTGCTATTGGGACAGGGGCGCGAGAGACCCAGTACTTC. This translates into CASSAIGTGARETQYF.

This clonotype came up many times. The V call is TRBV5-6, the J call TRBJ1-1; D uncertain. This CDR3 contains 12 residues. The V gene lost 4 bases and the J gene lost 3 bases, with 7 bases spanning the gap. In germline, CDR1 is SGHDT, CDR2 YYEEEE. CDR3 nucleotide sequence: TGTGCCAGCAGCCGCATGGACACTGAAGCTTTCTTT. Its protein product is CASSRMDTEAFF.

This clonotype was recorded at least ten times. The J gene is TRBJ2-7, the V gene TRBV29-1; 7 bases align to TRBD2. Germline assignment: CDR1 SQVTM and CDR2 ANQGSEA. After removal of 6 bases from V and 7 bases from J, the junction contained 12 bases not matched to a gene. The CDR3 sequence is 13 residues long. CDR3 residues: CSVGRGEGMEQYF. The CDR3 DNA reads TGCAGCGTCGGCAGAGGGGAGGGGATGGAGCAGTACTTC.

The V call is TRBV4-2, the J call TRBJ2-7, with unresolved D. This CDR3 region has 15 residues. V gave up 3 bases and J gave up 2 bases, with 14 bases separating them. Germline values: CDR1 LGHNA, CDR2 YNFKEQ. The DNA of the CDR3 is TGTGCCAGCAGCCACACAAATGACCGAGCCTACGAGCAGTACTTC. Translated, it gives CASSHTNDRAYEQYF.

This clonotype was recorded at least ten times. V gene TRBV11-2 combines with J gene TRBJ2-7, with D unresolved. The ends were cut back, 1 base at V and 6 bases at J, with 7 bases in the middle. This CDR3 comprises 12 residues. Germline lookup yields CDR1 SGHAT and CDR2 FQNNGV. The CDR3 spells CASSLGRPEQYF. For the CDR3, the DNA is TGTGCCAGCAGCTTAGGAAGGCCCGAGCAGTACTTC.

CDR3 DNA sequence: TGTGCCAGCAGGCCTGATTGGGTGACGAACACTGAAGCTTTCTTT. Translation: CASRPDWVTNTEAFF. This chain links TRBV6-1 with TRBJ1-1; D gene unclear. V lost 6 bases to trimming and J lost 1 base, with 15 bases between them. Germline CDR1 is MNHNS and CDR2 is SASEGT. There are 15 residues in the CDR3.

There are a few counts of this clonotype. The chain links TRBV7-2 to TRBJ2-5; TRBD1 aligns across 8 bases. Germline values: CDR1 SGHTA, CDR2 FQGNSA. Trimming at V came to 4 bases and at J to 5 bases, leaving 6 bases not matched to a gene. This CDR3 has 14 amino acids. This CDR3 is CASSYTGGRETQYF. Written as DNA, the CDR3 is TGTGCCAGCAGCTATACAGGGGGGCGGGAGACCCAGTACTTC.

This clonotype was seen repeatedly, ten times or more. This chain joins TRBV7-8 and TRBJ1-1; D gene unclear. Per germline, CDR1 SGHVS and CDR2 FQNEAQ. CDR3 length: 13 amino acids. Trimming removed 5 bases at V and 1 base at J, with 8 bases between. CDR3 loop: CASSLHRNTEAFF. In DNA form, the CDR3 reads TGTGCCAGCAGCCTTCATAGGAACACTGAAGCTTTCTTT. Full variable domain (missing parts from reference TRBV7-8 and TRBJ1-1): GAGVSQSPRYKVAKRGQDVALRCDPISGHVSLFWYQQALGQGPEFLTYFQNEAQLDKSGLPSDRFFAERPEGSVSTLKIQRTQQEDSAVYLCASSLHRNTEAFFGQGTRLTVV.

The chain links TRBV2 to TRBJ2-7; D remains unclear. This CDR3 contains 12 residues. V lost 1 base to trimming and J lost 5 bases, with 6 bases between them. CDR1 is SNHLY and CDR2 is FYNNEI in the germline V gene. CDR3 in DNA: TGTGCCAGCAGTGAAGGGTCCCACGAGCAGTACTTC. It translates to CASSEGSHEQYF.

This clonotype was observed many times. The genes are TRBV28 and TRBJ1-3; 8 bases match TRBD1. This CDR3 has 17 amino acids. Germline loops: CDR1 MDHEN, CDR2 SYDVKM. Trimming took 4 bases from V and 0 from J; bases not matched to a gene: 8. The CDR3 region has the DNA TGTGCCAGCAGTTCGCAGGGACAGGCGAGCTCTGGAAACACCATATATTTT. This codes for CASSSQGQASSGNTIYF. Variable domain in full (rest from reference TRBV28 and TRBJ1-3): DVKVTQSSRYLVKRTGEKVFLECVQDMDHENMFWYRQDPGLGLRLIYFSYDVKMKEKGDIPEGYSVSREKKERFSLILESASTNQTSMYLCASSSQGQASSGNTIYFGEGSWLTVV.

This chain joins TRBV12-3 or TRBV12-4 and TRBJ1-2; no clear D gene. V lost 7 bases, J lost 4 bases, and 13 bases lay in between. The CDR3 has 13 amino acids. The CDR3: CASTPQAGYGYTF. For the CDR3, the DNA is TGTGCCAGCACCCCGCAGGCCGGCTATGGCTACACCTTC.

The rearrangement links TRBV6-1 to TRBJ2-2; the match to TRBD2 covers 7 bases. CDR1 is MNHNS, CDR2 SASEGT, per germline. There are 14 residues in the CDR3. Trimming took 1 base from V and 7 from J; bases not matched to a gene: 3. The CDR3 region is CASSEVPGGGELFF. CDR3 nucleotide sequence: TGTGCCAGCAGTGAAGTCCCGGGAGGCGGGGAGCTGTTTTTT.

This clonotype was recorded many times. This chain connects TRBV6-2 or TRBV6-3 to TRBJ2-2; 12 bases agree with TRBD2. The CDR3 extends over 16 amino acids. CDR1 and CDR2 from the germline V gene are MNHEY and SVGEGT. The junction had 7 bases not matched to a gene; V was cut back by 5 bases and J by 6 bases. CDR3 residues: CASSLTSGRFPGELFF. CDR3 coding DNA: TGTGCCAGCAGTCTTACTAGCGGGAGGTTCCCCGGGGAGCTGTTTTTT.

Many counts were recorded for this clonotype. J is TRBJ1-1 and V is TRBV6-2 or TRBV6-3, with D unclear. The V end was cut by 2 bases, the J end by 6 bases, with 10 bases between. Germline loops: CDR1 MNHEY, CDR2 SVGEGT. CDR3 length: 13 amino acids. CDR3 protein: CASSYSVVSEAFF. CDR3 DNA: TGTGCCAGCAGTTACAGCGTGGTGTCTGAAGCTTTCTTT.

The gene calls are TRBV6-1 and TRBJ1-1; 7 bases map to TRBD1. This CDR3 is built from 15 residues. With V trimmed by 6 bases and J by 1 base, 8 bases remained unmatched. Looked up from germline, CDR1 is MNHNS and CDR2 is SASEGT. CDR3 sequence: CASRGTAGRNTEAFF. CDR3 bases: TGTGCCAGCAGGGGGACAGCCGGGCGGAACACTGAAGCTTTCTTT.

The rearrangement joins TRBV7-3 to TRBJ2-5; D uncertain. V lost 7 bases to trimming and J lost 5 bases, with 8 bases between them. From germline, CDR1 is SGHTA and CDR2 FQGTGA. The CDR3 is made up of 11 amino acids. As DNA, the CDR3 is TGTGCCAGCAAAGAGTGGGAGACCCAGTACTTC. It yields the protein CASKEWETQYF.

This sequence joins TRBV14 and TRBJ1-2; TRBD1 agrees at 11 bases. The germline V gene encodes CDR1 SGHDN and CDR2 FVKESK. Losses at the gene ends were 4 bases for V and 5 bases for J; bases not matched to a gene: 9. The CDR3 extends over 16 amino acids. CDR3 sequence reads: CASSLLGQGAPYGYTF. CDR3 nucleotides: TGTGCCAGCAGCCTTCTCGGACAGGGGGCGCCGTATGGCTACACCTTC.

This chain connects TRBV6-2 or TRBV6-3 to TRBJ2-2, with a tentative D call TRBD2 (6 bases). V was clipped by 7 bases and J by 1 base, with 16 bases between them. Looked up from germline, CDR1 is MNHEY and CDR2 is SVGEGT. The CDR3 runs 16 residues. The CDR3 coding sequence is TGTGCCAGCACCCACGGGGCGGGGAGGAACACCGGGGAGCTGTTTTTT. Protein: CASTHGAGRNTGELFF.